This TCR beta chain is from a study of blood T cell repertoires in COVID-19. About the study: The analysed material was cDNA or gDNA that came from T cells, B-cell-depleted T cells, or PBMCs.

Under the authors' procedure: Reference gene primer amplification gave nucleated cell count estimates. The method was immunoSEQ multiplex PCR; TCRdb's version includes in-frame clones alone and lacks a portion of them. The DNA was the basis for D and trimming; V, J and clone size are from that table. The data show about 300,000 clones, with about four fifths seen just once and approximately 1.5% held by the top ten. Recruited during active infection, patients (from Seattle) were subsequently followed longitudinally. The CDR3 contains 15 residues. V lost 5 bases to trimming and J lost 1 base, with 11 bases between them. CDR1 is SNHLY and CDR2 is FYNNEI in the germline V gene.

Sequenced material: peripheral blood. The rearrangement joins TRBV2 to TRBJ1-4; D possibly corresponds to TRBD1 (6 bases). The sequence was obtained from a human donor with COVID-19, enrolled during active disease. The donor label of this sample is uncertain. The CDR3 reads CASSTIQGTNEKLFF. The CDR3 region has the DNA TGTGCCAGCAGTACGATACAGGGAACTAATGAAAAACTGTTTTTT.